The rows below give T cell receptor beta chains drawn from one sample of a study of identical twins. MiXCR was run by TCRdb on the 5' RACE reads, yielding one entry per CDR3 protein. The profile shows 650,000 to 750,000 distinct CDR3 sequences, around 20% of them singletons. These data were likewise used in another study, on T cells expressing NK-cell markers.

Input material: PBMCs. The source is a woman younger than 30 in good health. Each CDR3 is given with its conserved first and last residue. Each record gives: clone size, J gene, V gene, D gene, CDR3 protein, CDR3 DNA. A D gene is named only where the DNA matches it firmly. Clone size is given for some rows only: seen once, a few or many times, or a class if the clone is expanded.

>NA|TRBJ2-1|TRBV6-5|NA
CASSYDGNEQFF
TGTGCCAGCAGTTATGACGGTAATGAGCAGTTCTTC
>NA|TRBJ2-1|TRBV5-1|TRBD2
CASSFLRTSGGDNEQFF
TGCGCCAGCAGCTTTTTACGGACTAGCGGGGGAGACAATGAGCAGTTCTTC
>few|TRBJ2-7|TRBV9|NA
CASSFRGSDYEQYF
TGTGCCAGCAGCTTCCGGGGCTCCGACTACGAGCAGTACTTC
>few|TRBJ2-3|TRBV4-3|TRBD2
CASSQFKGTSGERDTQYF
TGCGCCAGCAGCCAATTCAAGGGGACTAGCGGGGAACGGGATACGCAGTATTTT
>NA|TRBJ2-1|TRBV12-3/TRBV12-4|NA
CASSFSEDSRYNEQFF
TGTGCCAGCAGTTTCTCCGAGGACTCAAGATACAATGAGCAGTTCTTC
>few|TRBJ2-3|TRBV5-1|NA
CASSRGLETDTQYF
TGCGCCAGCAGCCGGGGGTTAGAGACAGATACGCAGTATTTT
>NA|TRBJ2-2|TRBV14|NA
CASATIPPELFF
TGTGCCAGCGCTACCATCCCGCCGGAGCTGTTTTTT
>few|TRBJ2-1|TRBV20-1|TRBD1
CSASRRGTGVHEQFF
TGCAGTGCTAGTCGGCGCGGAACAGGGGTACATGAGCAGTTCTTC
>few|TRBJ1-6|TRBV20-1|TRBD1
CSARAHRGVNSPLHF
TGCAGTGCTAGAGCTCACAGGGGAGTTAATTCACCCCTCCACTTT
>NA|TRBJ2-1|TRBV20-1|TRBD2
CSAKQSSGSRNEQFF
TGCAGTGCCAAGCAATCTAGCGGGAGTCGGAATGAGCAGTTCTTC
>few|TRBJ2-5|TRBV20-1|NA
CSAYSGTETQYF
TGCAGTGCTTATTCCGGGACTGAGACCCAGTACTTC
>few|TRBJ1-1|TRBV12-3/TRBV12-4|TRBD1
CASGQDMNTEAFF
TGTGCCAGCGGACAGGATATGAACACTGAAGCTTTCTTT